Sequencing of this T cell receptor beta chain was carried out in a study of cytomegalovirus exposure and HLA in healthy donors. In the case of this clone: The antigen remains undetermined.

General study results and limits: Segments of the TCR beta V type were, in most cases, productive about 87% or about 30% of the time in an earlier analysis.

Per germline, CDR1 MNHEY and CDR2 SVGAGI. With 4 bases removed from V and 0 bases from J, the gap between germline ends came to 10 bases. This CDR3 has 14 amino acids. Vbeta (60) and Jbeta (13) primers were used in the PCR. The method was immunoSEQ multiplex PCR; TCRdb's version includes in-frame clones alone and lacks a portion of them. The sample yields about 130,000 clones, 17% seen once. The sequencing input was PBMCs. This chain links TRBV6-5 with TRBJ2-7, with D uncertain. The origin of this receptor is a female donor in good health and CMV-seropositive. Here the CDR3 reads CASSSISLSYEQYF. CDR3 nucleotides: TGTGCCAGCAGTTCCATTAGCCTCTCCTACGAGCAGTACTTC.